This T cell receptor (beta chain) was identified during a study of blood T cells in healthy people across ages. CDR3 length: 17 residues. A second roughly 7 to 12 cycle PCR used barcoded and J-beta primers. Every cDNA molecule bore a tag from a template-switch adaptor containing 12 random nucleotides. At least 3 million CDR3-containing paired-end reads were obtained per sample. TCRdb reprocessed the 5' RACE reads with MiXCR, giving one entry per CDR3 protein. This table holds hundreds of thousands of distinct CDR3 sequences, about 30% found once. This chain joins TRBV21-1 and TRBJ1-6; the D call TRBD1 from the table was never checked on the DNA. TRBV21-1 is a recognized pseudogene. This sequence was found in a woman older than 75 in good health. Sample: blood. In DNA form, the CDR3 reads TGTGCCAGCAGCAAAGACTCCGGGACAGCCGATAATTCACCCCTCCACTTT. Protein sequence: CASSKDSGTADNSPLHF.